The 27 T cell receptor beta chains below were found in one sample sequenced in a study of metastatic and nonmetastatic thyroid tumors. Patients underwent thyroid surgery, and none had received any treatment before it. TCRdb reanalyzed the PCR reads with MiXCR. The sample lists tens of thousands of clones, 30% to 40% seen once, with roughly 15% in the top ten. Sequencing was performed on tumor tissue. The receptors originated from a female donor with papillary thyroid cancer or a benign thyroid nodule (not recorded which). Some clones in this sample may be carry-over from other donors' samples.

This clone has only a few counts. The chain joins TRBV6-1 to TRBJ2-1, with TRBD2 identical over 7 bases. The J segment lost 7 bases and the V segment lost 6 bases, leaving 9 bases of the junction unmatched. Germline V gives CDR1 MNHNS, CDR2 SASEGT. The CDR3 loop spans 14 amino acids. CDR3 region: CASRDQRGGNEQFF. The CDR3, as DNA: TGTGCCAGCAGGGACCAGCGGGGTGGGAATGAGCAGTTCTTC.

The rearrangement uses TRBV20-1 and TRBJ2-4; 12 nucleotides agree with TRBD2. CDR1 DFQATT and CDR2 SNEGSKA come from the germline V gene (reference sequence). With V trimmed by 0 bases and J by 7 bases, 7 bases remained unmatched. The CDR3 is 16 amino acids. The CDR3 region has the DNA TGCAGTGCTAGAGACGAACTAGCGGGAGGTATGAACATTCAGTACTTC. It specifies CSARDELAGGMNIQYF.

This clone was found once. The chain uses TRBV3-1 and TRBJ1-1; D perhaps matches TRBD1 (6 bases). Per germline, CDR1 LGHDT and CDR2 YNNKEL (reference sequence). CDR3 length: 15 residues. The germline V and J ends were trimmed by 3 bases and 0 bases, with 11 bases remaining between them. CDR3 in DNA: TGTGCCAGCAGCCAGCACCGGGACATGAACACTGAAGCTTTCTTT. It specifies CASSQHRDMNTEAFF. The full variable domain, its missing parts supplied by reference TRBV3-1 and TRBJ1-1, is DTAVSQTPKYLVTQMGNDKSIKCEQNLGHDTMYWYKQDSKKFLKIMFSYNNKELIINETVPNRFSPKSPDKAHLNLHINSLELGDSAVYFCASSQHRDMNTEAFFGQGTRLTVV.

This chain joins TRBV15 and TRBJ1-4; tentatively, D is TRBD1 (5 bases). V gave up 5 bases and J gave up 0 bases, with 19 bases separating them. Per the germline V gene, CDR1 is LNHNV and CDR2 is YYDKDF (reference sequence). The CDR3 has 18 amino acids. As DNA, the CDR3 is TGTGCCACCAGCTCCACCCCCGGGGGGTCTGCAACTAATGAAAAACTGTTTTTT. Its translation is CATSSTPGGSATNEKLFF.

This clone occurred a few times. The rearrangement links TRBV29-1 to TRBJ1-1; D not resolved. Between the trimmed V and J ends, which lost 6 bases and 7 bases, there was a span of 21 bases. The CDR3 has 14 residues. The germline gives CDR1 SQVTM, CDR2 ANQGSEA. CDR3 nucleotides: TGCAGCGTCAATAAAAGACAACCCGCCCTTGAAGCTTTCTTT. Its protein product is CSVNKRQPALEAFF.

This clone turned up a few times. The chain links TRBV30 to TRBJ1-4; D possibly corresponds to TRBD1 (5 bases). Germline V CDR1 and CDR2: GTSNPN, SVGIG (reference sequence). CDR3 length: 13 residues. Between the trimmed V and J ends, which lost 1 base and 7 bases, there was a span of 10 bases. The CDR3 region is CAWSGGQGEKLFF. Written as DNA, the CDR3 is TGTGCCTGGAGTGGGGGCCAGGGTGAAAAACTGTTTTTT.

The chain couples TRBV20-1 to TRBJ2-1; 8 bases map to TRBD1. Germline CDR1 reads DFQATT; CDR2 reads SNEGSKA (reference sequence). The CDR3 totals 17 residues. V lost 5 bases, J lost 8 bases, and 20 bases stayed unmatched. The CDR3 DNA sequence: TGCAGTGCTCCAAGTTGGACCGGGTGGCAGGGGGCACATGAGCAGTTCTTC. Amino acids: CSAPSWTGWQGAHEQFF.

This clone was seen only once. The chain links TRBV5-5 to TRBJ1-1, with D possibly matching TRBD1 (6 bases). CDR1 SGHKS and CDR2 YYEKEE come from the germline V gene (reference sequence). The CDR3 is 16 residues long. The V end was cut by 4 bases, the J end by 5 bases, with 21 bases between. The CDR3 coding sequence is TGTGCCAGCAGCACTCCTTCGGCACAGGGAATTACTGAAGCTTTCTTT. It translates to CASSTPSAQGITEAFF.

This clone was found many times. The rearrangement joins TRBV20-1 to TRBJ2-7; TRBD2 is a possible D gene (5 bases). Deletions cut 0 bases from V and 2 bases from J, with 14 bases between. Germline lookup yields CDR1 DFQATT and CDR2 SNEGSKA (reference sequence). The CDR3 runs 15 residues. Here the CDR3 reads CSARDGEGIPYEQYF. CDR3 sequence (DNA): TGCAGTGCTAGAGATGGAGAGGGTATCCCCTACGAGCAGTACTTC.

This clone occurred a few times. The V call is TRBV28, the J call TRBJ1-5, with 10 positions matching TRBD1. Trimming at V came to 4 bases and at J to 7 bases, leaving 16 bases not matched to a gene. Germline lookup yields CDR1 MDHEN and CDR2 SYDVKM. The CDR3 loop spans 18 amino acids. The CDR3 sequence: CASSWWTGIGTGVQPQHF. The CDR3 DNA is TGTGCCAGCAGTTGGTGGACTGGGATAGGGACAGGGGTCCAGCCCCAGCATTTT.

The chain recombines TRBV19 with TRBJ1-2; 7 bases are shared with TRBD1. Unmatched junction bases numbered 4, after V lost 3 bases and J lost 6 bases. The CDR3 totals 13 residues. CDR1 is LNHDA and CDR2 is SQIVND in the germline V gene (reference sequence). CDR3 coding DNA: TGTGCCAGTAGTATCGGGCAGGGGGATGGCTACACCTTC. Protein: CASSIGQGDGYTF.

This chain connects TRBV27 to TRBJ2-1; possible D gene TRBD2, 5 bases. V was clipped by 2 bases and J by 4 bases, with 12 bases between them. Germline CDR1 is MNHEY and CDR2 is SMNVEV (reference sequence). The CDR3 contains 15 residues. The CDR3 DNA reads as TGTGCCAGCAGTTTACAGTCCGGGGTGTACAATGAGCAGTTCTTC. Protein product: CASSLQSGVYNEQFF.

The chain joins TRBV27 to TRBJ1-1; maybe TRBD1 (5 bases). CDR1 is MNHEY, CDR2 SMNVEV, per germline (reference sequence). This CDR3 contains 13 residues. The V end lost 3 bases, the J end lost 4 bases, and 9 bases lay between the germline ends. CDR3 sequence: CASSLGGVTEAFF. The CDR3 DNA reads TGTGCCAGCAGTTTGGGAGGGGTCACTGAAGCTTTCTTT.

This clone was detected only a few times. The rearrangement uses TRBV12-3 or TRBV12-4 and TRBJ1-5; possibly TRBD1 for D (5 bases). The V gene lost 6 bases and the J gene lost 4 bases, with 7 bases spanning the gap. CDR3 length: 12 amino acids. CDR3: CASSQGNQPQHF. The CDR3 DNA is TGTGCCAGCAGCCAGGGAAATCAGCCCCAGCATTTT.

This clone was detected only a few times. V is TRBV20-1 and J is TRBJ2-2, with 8 bases lining up with TRBD1. With V trimmed by 0 bases and J by 1 base, 4 bases remained unmatched. The CDR3 has 16 residues. Germline V gene sequence: CDR1 DFQATT, CDR2 SNEGSKA (reference sequence). The DNA for the CDR3 is TGCAGTGCTAGAGACCCCGGGACAGGGAACACCGGGGAGCTGTTTTTT. It is translated as CSARDPGTGNTGELFF.

This clone has more than one count but fewer than ten. The chain uses TRBV20-1 and TRBJ1-3, with 7 bases aligning to TRBD1. The germline V gene encodes CDR1 DFQATT and CDR2 SNEGSKA (reference sequence). With 3 bases clipped from V and 4 bases from J, the junction kept 6 bases outside the gene matches. The CDR3 is 14 residues long. This chain's CDR3 is CSARAKTGGNTIYF. The CDR3 region has the DNA TGCAGTGCTAGGGCTAAGACAGGGGGAAACACCATATATTTT.

The chain employs TRBV6-1 and TRBJ2-3, with D tentatively TRBD1 (6 bases). The V and J ends lost 6 bases and 0 bases respectively, with 13 bases between them. The germline CDR1 and CDR2 sequences are MNHNS and SASEGT. This CDR3 spans 15 amino acids. CDR3 sequence reads: CASRRDRPSTDTQYF. For the CDR3, the DNA is TGTGCCAGCAGACGTGACAGGCCTAGCACAGATACGCAGTATTTT.

Comment on this clone: A junction boundary mismatches the germline segment, possibly from a read error. This chain joins TRBV5-1 and TRBJ1-5; a weak D match, TRBD1 (6 bases). This CDR3 comprises 15 residues. From germline, CDR1 is SGHRS and CDR2 YFSETQ. The CDR3 nucleotides are TGTGCCAGCAGTTCAGGCACAGGGCACAATCAGCCCCAGCATTTT. Its protein is CASSSGTGHNQPQHF.

This clone turned up a few times. The chain employs TRBV10-3 and TRBJ2-7; 11 bases are a match to TRBD2. Germline assignment: CDR1 ENHRY and CDR2 SYGVKD. The CDR3 has 15 residues. Unmatched junction bases numbered 6, after V lost 6 bases and J lost 2 bases. The CDR3 protein is CAIRTSGTATYEQYF. The CDR3 DNA is TGTGCCATCAGGACTAGCGGGACCGCAACCTACGAGCAGTACTTC.

This clone was picked up one time. The rearrangement uses TRBV6-2 or TRBV6-3 and TRBJ2-3, with TRBD2 identical over 7 bases. The junction had 7 bases not matched to a gene; V was cut back by 2 bases and J by 5 bases. Germline V gene lookup returns CDR1 MNHEY and CDR2 SVGEGT. This CDR3 spans 15 amino acids. CDR3 DNA sequence: TGTGCCAGCAGTTACAGACTAGCTTTGGGAGATACGCAGTATTTT. Its translation: CASSYRLALGDTQYF.

The gene calls are TRBV5-1 and TRBJ2-5; D may match TRBD1 or TRBD2 (6 bases each). From germline, CDR1 is SGHRS and CDR2 YFSETQ. Trimming shortened V by 0 bases and J by 10 bases, and 10 bases separated the two germline ends. The CDR3 is 12 residues long. CDR3 DNA: TGCGCCAGCAGCTTGGAAGGGGGGAGCCAGTACTTC. Translation: CASSLEGGSQYF.

This clone was picked up one time. The CDR3 bases are TGCAGTGCACGGACAGCTAGCAATCAGCCCCAGCATTTT. This sequence encodes CSARTASNQPQHF. The V call is TRBV20-1, the J call TRBJ1-5; the D gene is possibly TRBD1 (6 bases). V lost 6 bases to trimming and J lost 0 bases, with 9 bases between them. CDR1 is DFQATT and CDR2 is SNEGSKA in the germline V gene (reference sequence). CDR3 length equals 13 residues.

The V and J genes are TRBV20-1 and TRBJ2-1, with 13 bases identical to TRBD2. Trimming took 6 bases from V and 0 from J; bases not matched to a gene: 5. The CDR3 consists of 16 residues. From germline, CDR1 is DFQATT and CDR2 SNEGSKA (reference sequence). CDR3 sequence reads: CSAPGLAGASYNEQFF. For the CDR3, the DNA is TGCAGTGCCCCCGGACTAGCGGGAGCCTCCTACAATGAGCAGTTCTTC.

The chain couples TRBV6-1 to TRBJ1-5; TRBD1 agrees at 10 bases. In germline, CDR1 is MNHNS, CDR2 SASEGT. The trim removed 3 bases at V and 0 bases at J, leaving 5 bases unmatched. This CDR3 has 17 amino acids. CDR3 sequence reads: CASSDWGQGYSNQPQHF. The CDR3 coding sequence is TGTGCCAGCAGTGACTGGGGACAGGGGTATAGCAATCAGCCCCAGCATTTT.

V is TRBV5-1 and J is TRBJ2-5; 13 bases fit TRBD2. The ends lost 0 bases at V and 2 bases at J; junction bases unmatched: 4. Looked up from germline, CDR1 is SGHRS and CDR2 is YFSETQ. The length of the CDR3 is 17 residues. CDR3 coding DNA: TGCGCCAGCAGCTTGGGGACTAGCGGGGGTTTTCAAGAGACCCAGTACTTC. This translates into CASSLGTSGGFQETQYF.

This rearrangement joins TRBV5-5 to TRBJ2-7; 8 bases match TRBD1. The CDR3 is 15 residues long. V gave up 0 bases and J gave up 2 bases; unmatched junction bases: 4. Per germline, CDR1 SGHKS and CDR2 YYEKEE (reference sequence). The CDR3 bases are TGTGCCAGCAGCTTGGCCGTGGGACAGGCCTACGAGCAGTACTTC. Protein product: CASSLAVGQAYEQYF.

This chain connects TRBV9 to TRBJ2-1; TRBD2 matches at 13 bases. V lost 4 bases, J lost 5 bases, and 3 bases stayed unmatched. The CDR3 totals 15 residues. Germline V CDR1 and CDR2: SGDLS, YYNGEE. The CDR3 region is CASSQGTSGDNEQFF. CDR3 coding DNA: TGTGCCAGCAGCCAAGGGACTAGCGGGGACAATGAGCAGTTCTTC.